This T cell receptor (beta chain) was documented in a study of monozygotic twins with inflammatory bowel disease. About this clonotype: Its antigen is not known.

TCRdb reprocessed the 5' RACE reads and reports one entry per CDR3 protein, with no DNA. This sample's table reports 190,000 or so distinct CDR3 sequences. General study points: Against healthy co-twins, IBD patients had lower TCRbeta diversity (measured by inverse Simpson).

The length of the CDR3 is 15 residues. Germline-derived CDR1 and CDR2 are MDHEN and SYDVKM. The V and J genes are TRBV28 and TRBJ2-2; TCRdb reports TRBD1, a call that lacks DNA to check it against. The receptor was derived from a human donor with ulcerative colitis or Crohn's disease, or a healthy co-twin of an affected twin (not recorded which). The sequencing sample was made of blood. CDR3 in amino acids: CASSLGGASTGELFF.